This is a list of T cell receptor beta chains from one sample in a study of cytomegalovirus exposure and HLA in healthy donors. This table comes from immunoSEQ multiplex PCR, and its TCRdb copy is limited to in-frame clones, with some not included. The sample shows 150,000 to 200,000 clones, about three quarters of them seen only once. What was sequenced was PBMCs. The receptors derive from a woman aged 30 to 39 in good health and CMV-seronegative. The CDR3 runs from the conserved cysteine through the conserved F or W. The order of the fields is V gene, J gene, CDR3 protein.

V gene: TRBV12-5; J gene: TRBJ2-2; CDR3 protein: CASGLEQGELFF
V gene: TRBV15; J gene: TRBJ2-7; CDR3 protein: CATSRDQEEQYF
V gene: TRBV11-2; J gene: TRBJ2-1; CDR3 protein: CASSLDLSGGLYNEQFF
V gene: TRBV6-1; J gene: TRBJ2-7; CDR3 protein: CASSRTENSYEQYF
V gene: TRBV2; J gene: TRBJ2-7; CDR3 protein: CASSAHRDRGSYEQYF
V gene: TRBV7-2; J gene: TRBJ1-1; CDR3 protein: CASSLIAEMNTEAFF
V gene: TRBV28; J gene: TRBJ1-1; CDR3 protein: CASTGNTEAFF
V gene: TRBV7-2; J gene: TRBJ1-1; CDR3 protein: CASSEQGALNTEAFF
V gene: TRBV7-9; J gene: TRBJ1-1; CDR3 protein: CASSLDSIVGLF
V gene: TRBV4-2; J gene: TRBJ1-2; CDR3 protein: CASSQGQTGIYGYTF